This T cell receptor (beta chain) was sequenced during a study of cytomegalovirus exposure and HLA in healthy donors. Broader study findings: Available immune exposure information covered CMV serostatus only. Roughly even sequencing depth across donors was the assumption behind the presence/absence analyses.

CDR3 length equals 15 residues. In germline, CDR1 is SGHDN, CDR2 FVKESK. V shed 4 bases, J shed 2 bases, and the junction held 4 bases outside the gene matches. Amplification used 60 Vbeta primers and 13 Jbeta primers. Libraries were prepared by immunoSEQ multiplex PCR; TCRdb keeps only in-frame clonotypes and omits some of them. In the table there are under 150,000 clones, about 70% of which are singletons. This clone has only a few counts. Antigen unknown. The sample comprised PBMCs. The chain carries TRBV14 and TRBJ2-3, with 9 positions matching TRBD2. The clonotype comes from an older woman in good health and CMV-seropositive. The CDR3 is CASSPRLAVTDTQYF. In DNA, the CDR3 is TGTGCCAGCAGCCCCCGACTAGCGGTCACAGATACGCAGTATTTT.